This T cell receptor beta chain is from a study of shared clonotypes between healthy human individuals. The CDR3 is 15 amino acids. CDR1 is SGHTA and CDR2 is FQGNSA in the germline V gene. Trimming removed 4 bases from V and 2 bases from J; junction bases left unmatched: 4. Libraries were prepared by immunoSEQ multiplex PCR; TCRdb keeps only in-frame clonotypes and omits some of them. The profile shows roughly 2.5 million clones, around nine tenths of them singletons. Sequences were obtained from naive CD4+ T cells sorted from blood. Regarding subset: CD45RA+ positively selected. This clonotype originated in a man between 18 and 29 years old in good health. V is TRBV7-2 and J is TRBJ2-2; TRBD1 agrees at 7 bases. CDR3 loop: CASSSGTDNTGELFF. The CDR3, as DNA: TGTGCCAGCAGCTCCGGGACAGACAACACCGGGGAGCTGTTTTTT.